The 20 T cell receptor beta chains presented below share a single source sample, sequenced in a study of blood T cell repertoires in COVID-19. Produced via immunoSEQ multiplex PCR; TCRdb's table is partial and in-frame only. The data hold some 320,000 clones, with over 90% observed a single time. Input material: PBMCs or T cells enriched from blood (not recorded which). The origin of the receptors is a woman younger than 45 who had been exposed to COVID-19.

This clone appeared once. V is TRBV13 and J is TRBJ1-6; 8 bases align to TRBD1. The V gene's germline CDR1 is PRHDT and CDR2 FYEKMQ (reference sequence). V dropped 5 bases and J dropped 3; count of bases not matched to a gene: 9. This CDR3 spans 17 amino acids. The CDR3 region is CASSPKRTGSYNSPLHF. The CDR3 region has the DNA TGTGCCAGCAGCCCTAAGAGGACAGGGAGCTATAATTCACCCCTCCACTTT.

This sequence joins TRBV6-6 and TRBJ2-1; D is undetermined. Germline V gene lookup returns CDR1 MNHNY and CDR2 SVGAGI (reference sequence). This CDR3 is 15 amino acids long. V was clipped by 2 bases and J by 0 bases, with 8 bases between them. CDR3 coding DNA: TGTGCCAGCAGTTACCTTGGCAGCTCCTACAATGAGCAGTTCTTC. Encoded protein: CASSYLGSSYNEQFF.

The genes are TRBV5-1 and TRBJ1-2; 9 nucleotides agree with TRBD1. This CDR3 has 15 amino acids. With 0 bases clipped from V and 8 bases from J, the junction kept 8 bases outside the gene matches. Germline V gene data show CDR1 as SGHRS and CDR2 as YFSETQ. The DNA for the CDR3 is TGCGCCAGCAGCTTGGGGACCGGGACAGGGAAGGGCTACACCTTC. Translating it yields CASSLGTGTGKGYTF.

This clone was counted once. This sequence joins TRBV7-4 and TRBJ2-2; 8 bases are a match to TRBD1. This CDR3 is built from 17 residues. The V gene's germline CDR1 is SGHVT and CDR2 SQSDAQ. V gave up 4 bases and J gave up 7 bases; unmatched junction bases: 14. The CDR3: CASSCPDREESSGELFF. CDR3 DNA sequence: TGTGCCAGCAGCTGTCCGGACAGGGAGGAATCAAGCGGGGAGCTGTTTTTT.

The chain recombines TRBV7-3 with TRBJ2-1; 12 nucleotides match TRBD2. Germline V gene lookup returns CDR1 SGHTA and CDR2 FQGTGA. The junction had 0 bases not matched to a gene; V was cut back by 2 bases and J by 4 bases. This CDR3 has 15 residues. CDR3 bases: TGTGCCAGCAGCTTAGGGACTAGCGGGTACAATGAGCAGTTCTTC. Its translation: CASSLGTSGYNEQFF.

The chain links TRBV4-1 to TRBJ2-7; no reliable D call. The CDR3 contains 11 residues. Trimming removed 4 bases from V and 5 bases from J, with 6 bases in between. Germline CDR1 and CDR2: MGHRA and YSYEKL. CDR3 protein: CASSPRNEQYF. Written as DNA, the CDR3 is TGCGCCAGCAGCCCGCGGAACGAGCAGTACTTC.

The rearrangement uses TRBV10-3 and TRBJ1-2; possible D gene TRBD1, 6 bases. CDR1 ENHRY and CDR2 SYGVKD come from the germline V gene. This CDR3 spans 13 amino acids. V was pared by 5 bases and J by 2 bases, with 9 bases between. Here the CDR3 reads CAISTTGNYGYTF. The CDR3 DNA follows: TGTGCCATCAGTACAACAGGGAACTATGGCTACACCTTC.

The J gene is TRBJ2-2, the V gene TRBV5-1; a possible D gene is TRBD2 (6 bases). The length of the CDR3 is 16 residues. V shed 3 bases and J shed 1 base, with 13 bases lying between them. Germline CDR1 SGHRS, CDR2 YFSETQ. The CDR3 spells CASSSAGGGNTGELFF. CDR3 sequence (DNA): TGCGCCAGCAGCTCGGCCGGGGGAGGGAACACCGGGGAGCTGTTTTTT.

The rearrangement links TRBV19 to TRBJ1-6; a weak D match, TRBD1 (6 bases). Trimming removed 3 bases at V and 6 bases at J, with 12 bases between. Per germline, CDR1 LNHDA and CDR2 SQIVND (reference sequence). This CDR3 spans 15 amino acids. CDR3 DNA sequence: TGTGCCAGTAGTATTTTAGGGGGGGTTAATTCACCCCTCCACTTT. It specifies CASSILGGVNSPLHF. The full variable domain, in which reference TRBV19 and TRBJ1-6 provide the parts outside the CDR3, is DGGITQSPKYLFRKEGQNVTLSCEQNLNHDAMYWYRQDPGQGLRLIYYSQIVNDFQKGDIAEGYSVSREKKESFPLTVTSAQKNPTAFYLCASSILGGVNSPLHFGNGTRLTVT.

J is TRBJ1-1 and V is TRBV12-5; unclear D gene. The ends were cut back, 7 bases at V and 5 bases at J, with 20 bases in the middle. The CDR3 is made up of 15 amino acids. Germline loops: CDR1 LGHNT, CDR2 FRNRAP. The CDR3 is CASATPRGRVTEAFF. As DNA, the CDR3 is TGTGCTAGTGCCACTCCGCGGGGTCGGGTTACTGAAGCTTTCTTT.

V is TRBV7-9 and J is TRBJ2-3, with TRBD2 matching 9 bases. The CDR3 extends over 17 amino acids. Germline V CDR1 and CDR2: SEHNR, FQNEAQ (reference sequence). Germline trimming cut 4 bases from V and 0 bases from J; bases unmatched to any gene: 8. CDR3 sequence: CASSSSGGHSSTDTQYF. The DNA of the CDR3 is TGTGCCAGCAGCTCGAGCGGGGGGCACTCTAGCACAGATACGCAGTATTTT.

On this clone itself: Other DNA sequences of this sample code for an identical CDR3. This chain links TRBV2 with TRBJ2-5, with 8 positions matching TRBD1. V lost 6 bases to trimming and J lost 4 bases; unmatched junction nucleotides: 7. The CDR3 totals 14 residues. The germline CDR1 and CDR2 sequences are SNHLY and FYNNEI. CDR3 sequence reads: CASSPDRGRETQYF. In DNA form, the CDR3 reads TGTGCCAGCAGCCCCGACAGGGGCAGAGAGACCCAGTACTTC.

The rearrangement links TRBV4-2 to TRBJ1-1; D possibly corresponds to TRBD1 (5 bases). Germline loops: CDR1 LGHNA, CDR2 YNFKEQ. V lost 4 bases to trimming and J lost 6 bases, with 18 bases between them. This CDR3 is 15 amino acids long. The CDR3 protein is CASSPVGALGAEAFF. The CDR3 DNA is TGTGCCAGCAGCCCCGTAGGGGCGCTGGGCGCTGAAGCTTTCTTT.

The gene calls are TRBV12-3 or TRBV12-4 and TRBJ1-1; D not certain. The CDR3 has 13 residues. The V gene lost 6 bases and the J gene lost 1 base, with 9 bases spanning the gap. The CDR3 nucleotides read TGTGCCAGCAGCCCACAAGAGAACACTGAAGCTTTCTTT. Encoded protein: CASSPQENTEAFF.

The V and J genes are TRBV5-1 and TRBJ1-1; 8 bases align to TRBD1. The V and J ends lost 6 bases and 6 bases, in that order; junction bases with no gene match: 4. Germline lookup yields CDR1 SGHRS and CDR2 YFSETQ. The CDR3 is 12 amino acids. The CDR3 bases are TGCGCCAGCACTCAGGGGGCCGCTGAAGCTTTCTTT. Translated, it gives CASTQGAAEAFF.

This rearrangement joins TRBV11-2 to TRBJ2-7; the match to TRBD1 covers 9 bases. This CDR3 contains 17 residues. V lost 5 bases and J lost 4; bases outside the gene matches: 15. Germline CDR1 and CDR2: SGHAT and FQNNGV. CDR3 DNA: TGTGCCAGCAGCCCCCTCCGGGGTGGGGACAGGGCTTACGAGCAGTACTTC. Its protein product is CASSPLRGGDRAYEQYF.

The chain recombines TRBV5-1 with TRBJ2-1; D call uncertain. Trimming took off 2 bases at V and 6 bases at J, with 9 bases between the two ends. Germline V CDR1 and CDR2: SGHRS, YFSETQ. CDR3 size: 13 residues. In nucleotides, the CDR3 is TGCGCCAGCAGCTTTCCGGGTAGCAATGAGCAGTTCTTC. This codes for CASSFPGSNEQFF.

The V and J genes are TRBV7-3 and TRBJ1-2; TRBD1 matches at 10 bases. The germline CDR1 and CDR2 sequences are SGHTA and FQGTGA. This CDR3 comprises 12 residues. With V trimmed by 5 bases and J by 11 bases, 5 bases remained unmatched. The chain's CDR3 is CASSIDRGHYTF. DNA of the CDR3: TGTGCCAGCAGCATCGACAGGGGGCATTACACCTTC.

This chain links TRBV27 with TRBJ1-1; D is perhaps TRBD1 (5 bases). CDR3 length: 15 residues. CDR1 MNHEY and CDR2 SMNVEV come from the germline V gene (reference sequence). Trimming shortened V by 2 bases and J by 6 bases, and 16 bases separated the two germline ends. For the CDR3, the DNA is TGTGCCAGCAGTTTAATATGGGGAGGGGTGGCTGAAGCTTTCTTT. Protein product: CASSLIWGGVAEAFF.

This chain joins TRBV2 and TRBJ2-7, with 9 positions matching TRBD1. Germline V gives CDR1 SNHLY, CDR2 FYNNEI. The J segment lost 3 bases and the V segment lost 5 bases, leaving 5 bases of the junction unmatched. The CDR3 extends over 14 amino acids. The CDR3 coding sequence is TGTGCCAGCAGTCGGACAGGGGATTTCTACGAGCAGTACTTC. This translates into CASSRTGDFYEQYF.